Below, 30 T cell receptor beta chains from the same sample are listed, as sequenced in a study of shared clonotypes between healthy human individuals. Generated by immunoSEQ multiplex PCR, the TCRdb table keeps only in-frame clones and is missing some. This table has approximately 2.1 million clones, approximately 95% appearing once. What was sequenced was naive CD4+ T cells from PBMCs. Subset here: CD45RA+ positively selected. These receptors were obtained from a man aged 18 to 30 in good health. Some clones in this sample may be carry-over from other donors' samples.

This sequence joins TRBV14 and TRBJ1-4, with a tentative D call TRBD1 (6 bases). V was shortened by 4 bases and J by 8 bases, with 14 bases between the two germline ends. This CDR3 has 14 amino acids. Germline V CDR1 and CDR2: SGHDN, FVKESK. CDR3 nucleotides: TGTGCCAGCAGCCGTTGGGGGGCGGGCGAAAAACTGTTTTTT. This gives the protein CASSRWGAGEKLFF.

Comments on this clone: Other DNA sequences of this sample code for an identical CDR3. This chain connects TRBV5-1 to TRBJ2-2, with D maybe TRBD1 (6 bases). Deletions cut 5 bases from V and 0 bases from J, with 11 bases between. This CDR3 has 15 amino acids. Germline CDR1 SGHRS, CDR2 YFSETQ. In DNA, the CDR3 is TGCGCCAGCAGTCCCGGGACATCGAACACCGGGGAGCTGTTTTTT. This translates into CASSPGTSNTGELFF.

The chain carries TRBV6-6 and TRBJ2-7; D is uncertain. CDR1 MNHNY and CDR2 SVGAGI come from the germline V gene (reference sequence). The ends were cut back, 10 bases at V and 3 bases at J, with 16 bases in the middle. The CDR3 length is 13 residues. This CDR3 reads CAISKEGNYEQYF. The CDR3 nucleotides read TGTGCCATCAGCAAAGAAGGGAACTACGAGCAGTACTTC.

The genes are TRBV18 and TRBJ2-2; D may be TRBD1 or TRBD2 (5 bases each). CDR1 and CDR2 from the germline V gene are KGHSH and LQKENI. This CDR3 is built from 16 residues. The V gene lost 3 bases and the J gene lost 6 bases, with 17 bases spanning the gap. The CDR3 here is CASSPVHRDLAGELFF. In DNA, the CDR3 is TGTGCCAGCTCACCGGTCCACCGGGACCTGGCCGGGGAGCTGTTTTTT.

The rearrangement links TRBV28 to TRBJ2-7, with TRBD2 matching 10 bases. CDR1 MDHEN and CDR2 SYDVKM come from the germline V gene. The CDR3 contains 17 residues. Trimming removed 2 bases from V and 1 base from J; junction bases left unmatched: 8. CDR3 in amino acids: CASSLLAGVGGSYEQYF. CDR3 DNA: TGTGCCAGCAGTTTACTAGCGGGAGTCGGAGGATCCTACGAGCAGTACTTC.

V is TRBV9 and J is TRBJ2-3; 10 bases agree with TRBD2. The CDR3 runs to 20 residues. Germline loops: CDR1 SGDLS, CDR2 YYNGEE. Trimming took 1 base from V and 0 from J; bases not matched to a gene: 14. CDR3 in amino acids: CASSVTQREGLVLSTDTQYF. The DNA of the CDR3 is TGTGCCAGCAGCGTAACTCAGCGGGAGGGCCTGGTACTAAGCACAGATACGCAGTATTTT.

The chain has TRBV2 and TRBJ2-7; TRBD2 agrees at 9 bases. Germline assignment: CDR1 SNHLY and CDR2 FYNNEI. Trimming cost V 6 bases and J 0 bases; bases outside gene matches: 6. This CDR3 is built from 15 residues. CDR3 residues: CASRKLAGASYEQYF. In DNA, the CDR3 is TGTGCCAGCAGGAAACTAGCGGGCGCCTCCTACGAGCAGTACTTC.

Comment on this clone: The same CDR3 can be traced to other DNA sequences in this sample. The chain recombines TRBV7-2 with TRBJ1-1, with TRBD1 matching over 8 bases. Germline CDR1 reads SGHTA; CDR2 reads FQGNSA. The CDR3 runs 13 residues. Unmatched junction bases numbered 3, after V lost 5 bases and J lost 4 bases. The CDR3 reads CASSGQGGTEAFF. The CDR3 DNA follows: TGTGCCAGCAGCGGACAGGGAGGCACTGAAGCTTTCTTT.

The chain links TRBV30 to TRBJ2-5; 10 positions agree with TRBD1. The junction had 11 bases not matched to a gene; V was cut back by 3 bases and J by 4 bases. This CDR3 has 16 residues. CDR1 and CDR2 from the germline V gene are GTSNPN and SVGIG (reference sequence). The CDR3 bases are TGTGCCTGGAGCCTAGACAGGGGGCCCCCCCCAGAGACCCAGTACTTC. Its translation is CAWSLDRGPPPETQYF. Full variable domain (remainder filled in from reference TRBV30 and TRBJ2-5): SQTIHQWPATLVQPVGSPLSLECTVEGTSNPNLYWYRQAAGRGLQLLFYSVGIGQISSEVPQNLSASRPQDRQFILSSKKLLLSDSGFYLCAWSLDRGPPPETQYFGPGTRLLVL.

This clone was detected only once. V usage is TRBV19 and J usage is TRBJ1-1, with no clear D. CDR1 is LNHDA and CDR2 is SQIVND in the germline V gene (reference sequence). The V and J ends lost 1 base and 1 base respectively, with 13 bases between them. The CDR3 sequence is 16 residues long. The CDR3 coding sequence is TGTGCCAGTAGTATAGGGGGTCAGATTCCGAACACTGAAGCTTTCTTT. It codes for CASSIGGQIPNTEAFF.

The V and J genes are TRBV30 and TRBJ1-6; D remains unclear. Germline V lookup: CDR1 GTSNPN, CDR2 SVGIG (reference sequence). V was shortened by 3 bases and J by 5 bases, with 8 bases between the two germline ends. The CDR3 is made up of 13 amino acids. The DNA of the CDR3 is TGTGCCTGGAGAGGAAGAGATAATTCACCCCTCCACTTT. Protein product: CAWRGRDNSPLHF.

J is TRBJ2-6 and V is TRBV6-1; 8 nucleotides match TRBD1. This CDR3 is built from 17 residues. V lost 2 bases and J lost 4; bases outside the gene matches: 7. The V gene's germline CDR1 is MNHNS and CDR2 SASEGT. CDR3 bases: TGTGCCAGCAGTGAAACTTGGACAGGGACCGGGGCCAACGTCCTGACTTTC. Its protein product is CASSETWTGTGANVLTF.

The chain couples TRBV19 to TRBJ1-2, with unresolved D. Per germline, CDR1 LNHDA and CDR2 SQIVND (reference sequence). The CDR3 covers 14 residues. The germline V and J ends were trimmed by 7 bases and 2 bases, with 14 bases remaining between them. In nucleotides, the CDR3 is TGTGCCAGTAACGCGGCGGCCCTCAACTATGGCTACACCTTC. It specifies CASNAAALNYGYTF.

The CDR3 is CASSQEYTRKGSYTF. The DNA of the CDR3 is TGCGCCAGCAGCCAAGAGTATACCCGAAAGGGCAGCTACACCTTC. The J gene is TRBJ1-2, the V gene TRBV4-3; D call uncertain. The CDR3 runs to 15 residues. CDR1 is LGHNA, CDR2 YSLEER, per germline. V lost 0 bases to trimming and J lost 9 bases, with 17 bases between them.

The chain recombines TRBV6-1 with TRBJ2-5, with D maybe TRBD2 (5 bases). Germline V lookup: CDR1 MNHNS, CDR2 SASEGT. CDR3 length equals 14 residues. Deletions cut 7 bases from V and 5 bases from J, with 17 bases between. The DNA for the CDR3 is TGTGCCAGCATAAGCGAACGCGGGTGGGAGACCCAGTACTTC. Translating gives CASISERGWETQYF.

V usage is TRBV6-6 and J usage is TRBJ2-7; tentative D call: TRBD1 (6 bases). The CDR3 has 15 amino acids. Per the germline V gene, CDR1 is MNHNY and CDR2 is SVGAGI (reference sequence). V dropped 6 bases and J dropped 3 bases, with 18 bases sitting between them. The CDR3 protein is CASRDYRVPHYEQYF. The DNA for the CDR3 is TGTGCCAGCAGGGATTACAGGGTTCCTCACTACGAGCAGTACTTC.

The rearrangement uses TRBV18 and TRBJ1-2; no definite D call. In germline, CDR1 is KGHSH, CDR2 LQKENI. The CDR3 runs to 15 residues. V dropped 0 bases and J dropped 4 bases, with 12 bases sitting between them. The CDR3 sequence is CASSPPGPWGYGYTF. Written as DNA, the CDR3 is TGTGCCAGCTCACCACCCGGTCCTTGGGGCTATGGCTACACCTTC.

The chain couples TRBV6-1 to TRBJ2-5, with a tentative D call TRBD2 (6 bases). CDR3 size: 14 residues. Germline V gene lookup returns CDR1 MNHNS and CDR2 SASEGT. The V end lost 11 bases, the J end lost 1 base, and 17 bases lay between the germline ends. CDR3 bases: TGTGCCGGCCACTCGCCGGGACTCCAAGAGACCCAGTACTTC. Translating it yields CAGHSPGLQETQYF.

In the case of this clone: This same CDR3 is encoded by further DNA sequences in the sample. The CDR3 protein is CASSFQGARETQYF. As DNA, the CDR3 is TGCGCCAGCAGCTTTCAGGGGGCGCGGGAGACCCAGTACTTC. The chain is built from TRBV5-1 and TRBJ2-5; TRBD1 matches 8 bases. The CDR3 runs to 14 residues. Germline V gene sequence: CDR1 SGHRS, CDR2 YFSETQ. Losses at the gene ends were 2 bases for V and 5 bases for J; bases not matched to a gene: 5.

As to this clone: This specimen includes other DNA sequences encoding the same CDR3. The chain combines TRBV5-1 with TRBJ2-7; 7 bases are shared with TRBD2. Germline V gene data show CDR1 as SGHRS and CDR2 as YFSETQ. This CDR3 has 15 residues. With V trimmed by 0 bases and J by 1 base, 4 bases remained unmatched. The CDR3, as DNA: TGCGCCAGCAGCTTGGGGCCTAGCGGTTCCTACGAGCAGTACTTC. Translating gives CASSLGPSGSYEQYF. Full variable domain (remainder filled in from reference TRBV5-1 and TRBJ2-7): KAGVTQTPRYLIKTRGQQVTLSCSPISGHRSVSWYQQTPGQGLQFLFEYFSETQRNKGNFPGRFSGRQFSNSRSEMNVSTLELGDSALYLCASSLGPSGSYEQYFGPGTRLTVT.

The rearrangement joins TRBV30 to TRBJ1-4; 9 nucleotides match TRBD1. Germline values: CDR1 GTSNPN, CDR2 SVGIG (reference sequence). Trimming cost V 5 bases and J 8 bases; bases outside gene matches: 12. The CDR3 sequence is 15 residues long. The DNA for the CDR3 is TGTGCCTGGGGGGGACAGGGAGTTGGGGAAGAAAAACTGTTTTTT. Its translation: CAWGGQGVGEEKLFF.

V and J are TRBV18 and TRBJ2-1, with 9 bases identical to TRBD1. The V gene's germline CDR1 is KGHSH and CDR2 LQKENI. The length of the CDR3 is 15 residues. V shed 3 bases and J 3 bases; nucleotides not matched to a gene: 3. The CDR3 region has the DNA TGTGCCAGCTCACCTACAGGGGGCGGCTACAATGAGCAGTTCTTC. Its translation: CASSPTGGGYNEQFF.

Points on this clone: In the same sample, other DNA sequences code for this CDR3. The chain links TRBV29-1 to TRBJ2-7; TRBD1 matches 9 bases. Per germline, CDR1 SQVTM and CDR2 ANQGSEA. J gave up 3 bases and V 3 bases, and 6 bases lay outside the gene matches. The CDR3 covers 14 residues. Written as DNA, the CDR3 is TGCAGCGTTGATCCCTGGGGACAGGGCTACGAGCAGTACTTC. Encoded protein: CSVDPWGQGYEQYF.

The chain couples TRBV19 to TRBJ1-2; no reliable D call. Germline V gene sequence: CDR1 LNHDA, CDR2 SQIVND (reference sequence). The CDR3 extends over 13 amino acids. Trimming removed 5 bases from V and 2 bases from J, with 9 bases in between. CDR3 sequence: CASSPTENYGYTF. The CDR3 DNA sequence: TGTGCCAGTAGTCCTACAGAAAACTATGGCTACACCTTC.

This sequence joins TRBV7-9 and TRBJ1-5, with 7 nucleotides matching TRBD1. This CDR3 has 17 amino acids. Germline assignment: CDR1 SEHNR and CDR2 FQNEAQ (reference sequence). Trimming cost V 3 bases and J 0 bases; bases outside gene matches: 8. CDR3 coding DNA: TGTGCCAGCAGCTTGGGGGGGACAGCCTATAGCAATCAGCCCCAGCATTTT. It specifies CASSLGGTAYSNQPQHF.

Comment on this clone: This sample includes further DNA sequences coding for the same CDR3. This sequence joins TRBV7-9 and TRBJ1-5, with 7 bases identical to TRBD1. The V gene's germline CDR1 is SEHNR and CDR2 FQNEAQ (reference sequence). V gave up 5 bases and J gave up 2 bases; unmatched junction bases: 3. The CDR3 has 14 residues. The CDR3 sequence: CASSPTGGNQPQHF. DNA for the CDR3: TGTGCCAGCAGCCCTACAGGGGGCAATCAGCCCCAGCATTTT.

The J gene is TRBJ2-7, the V gene TRBV5-1; the match to TRBD1 covers 10 bases. The germline V gene encodes CDR1 SGHRS and CDR2 YFSETQ. The ends lost 7 bases at V and 0 bases at J; junction bases unmatched: 4. This CDR3 has 14 residues. The CDR3 region is CASGRQGASYEQYF. In DNA form, the CDR3 reads TGCGCCAGCGGGAGACAGGGGGCCTCCTACGAGCAGTACTTC.

The genes are TRBV19 and TRBJ2-4; D is tentatively TRBD1 or TRBD2 (5 bases each). V lost 5 bases and J 8 bases, leaving 19 bases between the germline ends. The CDR3 spans 15 residues. Germline CDR1 LNHDA, CDR2 SQIVND (reference sequence). DNA for the CDR3: TGTGCCAGTAGTTTGGCAGAGGGGCCCAGGGACATTCAGTACTTC. Protein: CASSLAEGPRDIQYF.

Here the CDR3 DNA reads TGCAGTGCACAAACTGCGAACATTCAGTACTTC. Encoded protein: CSAQTANIQYF. V gene TRBV20-1 combines with J gene TRBJ2-4; D not resolved. Germline CDR1 and CDR2: DFQATT and SNEGSKA (reference sequence). Trimming cost V 6 bases and J 7 bases, with 10 bases left between them. This CDR3 region has 11 residues.

The chain is built from TRBV28 and TRBJ2-6; D assignment may be TRBD1 or TRBD2 (5 bases each). Germline CDR1 MDHEN, CDR2 SYDVKM. The CDR3 is made up of 17 amino acids. Trimming removed 1 base from V and 4 bases from J, with 14 bases in between. The CDR3 DNA reads TGTGCCAGCAGTTTATTATCGGGACCAAGCGGGGCCAACGTCCTGACTTTC. It yields the protein CASSLLSGPSGANVLTF.